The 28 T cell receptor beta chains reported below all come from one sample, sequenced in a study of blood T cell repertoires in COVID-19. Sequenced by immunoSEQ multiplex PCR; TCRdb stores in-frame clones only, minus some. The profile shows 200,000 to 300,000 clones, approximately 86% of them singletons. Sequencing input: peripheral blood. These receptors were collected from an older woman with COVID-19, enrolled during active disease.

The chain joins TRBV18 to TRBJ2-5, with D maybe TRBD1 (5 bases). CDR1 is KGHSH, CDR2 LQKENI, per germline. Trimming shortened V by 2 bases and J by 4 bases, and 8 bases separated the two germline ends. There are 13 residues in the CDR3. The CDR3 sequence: CASSPDQGETQYF. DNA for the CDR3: TGTGCCAGCTCACCAGATCAGGGAGAGACCCAGTACTTC. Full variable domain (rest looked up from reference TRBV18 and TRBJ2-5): NAGVMQNPRHLVRRRGQEARLRCSPMKGHSHVYWYRQLPEEGLKFMVYLQKENIIDESGMPKERFSAEFPKEGPSILRIQQVVRGDSAAYFCASSPDQGETQYFGPGTRLLVL.

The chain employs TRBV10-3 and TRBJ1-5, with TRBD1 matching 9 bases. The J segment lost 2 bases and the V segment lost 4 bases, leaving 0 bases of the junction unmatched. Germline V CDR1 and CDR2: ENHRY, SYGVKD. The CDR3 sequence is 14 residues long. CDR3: CAISGQGGNQPQHF. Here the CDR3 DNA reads TGTGCCATCAGTGGACAGGGGGGCAATCAGCCCCAGCATTTT.

In nucleotides, the CDR3 is TGTGCCAGCAGTGATATTGAGGCGAGGGGGGCCAACGTCCTGACTTTC. The encoded protein is CASSDIEARGANVLTF. The chain recombines TRBV6-2 or TRBV6-3 with TRBJ2-6; D is undetermined. V was pared by 5 bases and J by 4 bases, with 15 bases between. There are 16 residues in the CDR3. Germline V gene lookup returns CDR1 MNHEY and CDR2 SVGEGT.

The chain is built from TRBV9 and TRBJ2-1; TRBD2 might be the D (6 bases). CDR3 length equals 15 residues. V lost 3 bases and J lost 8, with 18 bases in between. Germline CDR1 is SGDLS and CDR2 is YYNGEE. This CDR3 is CASSAAGTQLDEQFF. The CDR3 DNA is TGTGCCAGCAGCGCCGCGGGAACCCAATTGGATGAGCAGTTCTTC.

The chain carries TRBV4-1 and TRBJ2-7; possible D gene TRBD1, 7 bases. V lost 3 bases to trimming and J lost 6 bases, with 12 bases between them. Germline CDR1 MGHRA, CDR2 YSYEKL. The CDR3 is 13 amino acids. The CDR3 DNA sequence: TGCGCCAGCAGCCAGTCAGGGGGGATCGAGCAGTACTTC. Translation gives CASSQSGGIEQYF.

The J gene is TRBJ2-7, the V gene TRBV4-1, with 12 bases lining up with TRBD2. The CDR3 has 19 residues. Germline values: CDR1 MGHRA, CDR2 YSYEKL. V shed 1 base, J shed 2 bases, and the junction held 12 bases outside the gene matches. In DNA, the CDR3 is TGCGCCAGCAGCCAAGCCCAGGGACTAGCGGGCGGAAGCCCCTACGAGCAGTACTTC. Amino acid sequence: CASSQAQGLAGGSPYEQYF.

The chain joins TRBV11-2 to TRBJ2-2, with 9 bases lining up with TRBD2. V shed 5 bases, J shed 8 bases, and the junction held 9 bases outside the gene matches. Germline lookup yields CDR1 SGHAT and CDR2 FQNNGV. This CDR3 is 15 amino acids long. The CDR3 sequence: CASSPTSGVYGELFF. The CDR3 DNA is TGTGCCAGCAGCCCGACTAGCGGAGTGTATGGGGAGCTGTTTTTT.

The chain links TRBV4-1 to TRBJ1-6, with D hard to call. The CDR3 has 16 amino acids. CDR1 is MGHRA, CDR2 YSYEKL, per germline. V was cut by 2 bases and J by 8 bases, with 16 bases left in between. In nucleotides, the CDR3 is TGCGCCAGCAGCCAATTCGCGGAAATCGTCCATTCACCCCTCCACTTT. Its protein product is CASSQFAEIVHSPLHF.

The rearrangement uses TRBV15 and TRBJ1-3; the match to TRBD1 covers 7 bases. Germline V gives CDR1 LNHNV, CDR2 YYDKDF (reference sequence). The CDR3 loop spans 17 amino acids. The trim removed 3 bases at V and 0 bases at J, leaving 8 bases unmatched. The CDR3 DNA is TGTGCCACCAGCAGTGGGACAGCCCGAAGCTCTGGAAACACCATATATTTT. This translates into CATSSGTARSSGNTIYF.

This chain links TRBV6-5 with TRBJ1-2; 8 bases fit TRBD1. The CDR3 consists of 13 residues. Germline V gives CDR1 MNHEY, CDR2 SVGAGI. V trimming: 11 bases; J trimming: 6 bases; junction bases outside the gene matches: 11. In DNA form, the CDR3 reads TGTGCCGCTAACGACAGGGGTGCCCATGGCTACACCTTC. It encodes CAANDRGAHGYTF.

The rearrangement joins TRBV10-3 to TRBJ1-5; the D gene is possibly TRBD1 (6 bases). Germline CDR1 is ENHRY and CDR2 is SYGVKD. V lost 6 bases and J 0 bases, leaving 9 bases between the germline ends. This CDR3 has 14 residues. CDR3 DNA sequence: TGTGCCATCAGCCGACAGGTTAGCAATCAGCCCCAGCATTTT. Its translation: CAISRQVSNQPQHF.

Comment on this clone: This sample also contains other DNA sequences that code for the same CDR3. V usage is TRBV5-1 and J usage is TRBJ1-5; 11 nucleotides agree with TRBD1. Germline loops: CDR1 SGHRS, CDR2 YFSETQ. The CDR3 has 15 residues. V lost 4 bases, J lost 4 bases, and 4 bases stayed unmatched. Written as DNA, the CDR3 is TGCGCCAGCAGCCTGGACAGGGGGCCGAATCAGCCCCAGCATTTT. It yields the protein CASSLDRGPNQPQHF.

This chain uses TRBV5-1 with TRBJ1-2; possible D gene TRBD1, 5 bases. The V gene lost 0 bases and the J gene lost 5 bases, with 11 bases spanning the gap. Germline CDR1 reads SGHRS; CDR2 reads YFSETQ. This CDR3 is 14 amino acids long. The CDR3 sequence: CASSLDGGEYGYTF. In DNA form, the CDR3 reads TGCGCCAGCAGCTTGGACGGGGGGGAATATGGCTACACCTTC.

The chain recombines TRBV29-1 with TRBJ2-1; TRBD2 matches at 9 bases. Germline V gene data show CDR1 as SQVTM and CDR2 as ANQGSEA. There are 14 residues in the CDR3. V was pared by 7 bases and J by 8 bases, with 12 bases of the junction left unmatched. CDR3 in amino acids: CSASGREGRYEQFF. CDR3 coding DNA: TGCAGCGCCTCGGGGCGGGAGGGTAGATATGAGCAGTTCTTC.

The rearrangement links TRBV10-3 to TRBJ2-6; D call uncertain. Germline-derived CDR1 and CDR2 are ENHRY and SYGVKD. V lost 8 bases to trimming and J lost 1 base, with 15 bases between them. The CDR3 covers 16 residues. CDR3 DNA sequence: TGTGCCATCGGCCAGAGGATTGGGTCTGGGGCCAACGTCCTGACTTTC. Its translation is CAIGQRIGSGANVLTF.

The CDR3 here is CASSLTGGRRNQPQHF. The CDR3 region has the DNA TGTGCCAGCAGTCTGACAGGGGGAAGGCGCAATCAGCCCCAGCATTTT. V gene TRBV28 combines with J gene TRBJ1-5; 9 bases are a match to TRBD1. This CDR3 region has 16 residues. The junction had 7 bases not matched to a gene; V was cut back by 5 bases and J by 2 bases. CDR1 and CDR2 (germline): MDHEN, SYDVKM.

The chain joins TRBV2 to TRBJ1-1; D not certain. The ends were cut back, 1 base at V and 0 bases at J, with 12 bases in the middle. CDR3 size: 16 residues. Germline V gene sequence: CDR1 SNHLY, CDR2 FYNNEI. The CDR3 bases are TGTGCCAGCAGTGAAGTGAGGCCAGCAATGAACACTGAAGCTTTCTTT. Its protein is CASSEVRPAMNTEAFF.

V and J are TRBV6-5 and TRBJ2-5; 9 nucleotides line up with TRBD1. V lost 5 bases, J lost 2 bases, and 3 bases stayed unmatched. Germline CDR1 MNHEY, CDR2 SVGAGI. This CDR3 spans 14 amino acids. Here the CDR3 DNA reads TGTGCCAGCAGTCGAGACAGGGGGCAAGAGACCCAGTACTTC. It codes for CASSRDRGQETQYF.

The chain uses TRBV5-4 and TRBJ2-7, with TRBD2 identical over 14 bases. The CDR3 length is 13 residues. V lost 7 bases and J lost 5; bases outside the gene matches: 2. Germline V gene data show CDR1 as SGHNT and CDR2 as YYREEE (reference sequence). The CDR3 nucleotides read TGTGCCAGCGGACTAGCGGGAGGCAACGAGCAGTACTTC. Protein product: CASGLAGGNEQYF. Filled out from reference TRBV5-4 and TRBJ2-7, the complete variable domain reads ETGVTQSPTHLIKTRGQQVTLRCSSQSGHNTVSWYQQALGQGPQFIFQYYREEENGRGNFPPRFSGLQFPNYSSELNVNALELDDSALYLCASGLAGGNEQYFGPGTRLTVT.

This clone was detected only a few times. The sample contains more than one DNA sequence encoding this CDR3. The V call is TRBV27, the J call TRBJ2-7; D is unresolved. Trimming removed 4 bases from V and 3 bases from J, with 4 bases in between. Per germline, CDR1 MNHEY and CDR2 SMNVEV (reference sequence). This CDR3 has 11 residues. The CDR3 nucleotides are TGTGCCAGCAGTTCAGGCTACGAGCAGTACTTC. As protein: CASSSGYEQYF.

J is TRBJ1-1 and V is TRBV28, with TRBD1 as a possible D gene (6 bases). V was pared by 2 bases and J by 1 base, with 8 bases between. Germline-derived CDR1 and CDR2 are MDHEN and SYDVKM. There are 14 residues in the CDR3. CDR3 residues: CASSLTGRNTEAFF. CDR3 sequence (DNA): TGTGCCAGCAGTTTAACAGGGAGGAACACTGAAGCTTTCTTT. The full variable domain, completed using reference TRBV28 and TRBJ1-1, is DVKVTQSSRYLVKRTGEKVFLECVQDMDHENMFWYRQDPGLGLRLIYFSYDVKMKEKGDIPEGYSVSREKKERFSLILESASTNQTSMYLCASSLTGRNTEAFFGQGTRLTVV.

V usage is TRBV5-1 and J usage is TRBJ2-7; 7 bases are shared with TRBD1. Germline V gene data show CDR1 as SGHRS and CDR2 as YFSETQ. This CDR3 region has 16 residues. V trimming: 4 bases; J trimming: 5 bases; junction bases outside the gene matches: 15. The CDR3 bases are TGCGCCAGCAGCCCGCCGAGAGGGGGCGTTGGGAACGAGCAGTACTTC. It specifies CASSPPRGGVGNEQYF. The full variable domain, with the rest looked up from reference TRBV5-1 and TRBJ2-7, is KAGVTQTPRYLIKTRGQQVTLSCSPISGHRSVSWYQQTPGQGLQFLFEYFSETQRNKGNFPGRFSGRQFSNSRSEMNVSTLELGDSALYLCASSPPRGGVGNEQYFGPGTRLTVT.

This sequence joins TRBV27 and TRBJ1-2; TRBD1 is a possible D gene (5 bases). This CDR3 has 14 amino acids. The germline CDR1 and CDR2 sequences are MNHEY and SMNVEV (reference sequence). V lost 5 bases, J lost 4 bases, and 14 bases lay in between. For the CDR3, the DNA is TGTGCCAGCAGTCTTCAGGGTCAAGCCTATGGCTACACCTTC. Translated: CASSLQGQAYGYTF.

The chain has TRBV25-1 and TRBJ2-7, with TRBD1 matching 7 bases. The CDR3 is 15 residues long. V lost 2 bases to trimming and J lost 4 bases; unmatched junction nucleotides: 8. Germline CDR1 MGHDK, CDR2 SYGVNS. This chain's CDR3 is CASSERTGRGYEQYF. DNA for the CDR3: TGTGCCAGCAGTGAACGGACAGGAAGGGGGTACGAGCAGTACTTC.

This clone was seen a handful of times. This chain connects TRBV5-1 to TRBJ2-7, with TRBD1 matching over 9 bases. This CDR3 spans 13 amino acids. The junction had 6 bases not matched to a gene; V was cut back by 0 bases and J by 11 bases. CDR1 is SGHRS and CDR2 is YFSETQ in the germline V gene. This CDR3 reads CASSLAWTGDEYF. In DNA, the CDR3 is TGCGCCAGCAGCTTGGCGTGGACAGGGGATGAGTACTTC.

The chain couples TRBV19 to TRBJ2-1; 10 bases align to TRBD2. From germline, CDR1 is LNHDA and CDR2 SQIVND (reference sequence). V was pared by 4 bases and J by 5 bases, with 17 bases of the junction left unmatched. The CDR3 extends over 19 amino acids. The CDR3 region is CASSTRTSGNPLHHNEQFF. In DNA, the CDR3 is TGTGCCAGTAGTACGCGGACTAGCGGAAACCCACTCCATCACAATGAGCAGTTCTTC.

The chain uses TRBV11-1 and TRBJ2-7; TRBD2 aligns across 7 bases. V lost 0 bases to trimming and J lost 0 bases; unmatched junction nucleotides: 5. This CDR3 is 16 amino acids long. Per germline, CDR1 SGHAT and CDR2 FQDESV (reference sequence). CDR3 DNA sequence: TGTGCCAGCAGCTTAGCGCGGAGCGGGACCTCCTACGAGCAGTACTTC. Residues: CASSLARSGTSYEQYF.

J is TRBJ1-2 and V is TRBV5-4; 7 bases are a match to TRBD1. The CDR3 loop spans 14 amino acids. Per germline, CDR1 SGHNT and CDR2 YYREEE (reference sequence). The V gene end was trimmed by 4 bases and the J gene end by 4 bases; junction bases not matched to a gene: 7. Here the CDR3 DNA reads TGTGCCAGCAGCATTCAGACAGGGCCCTATGGCTACACCTTC. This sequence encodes CASSIQTGPYGYTF.